The 13 T cell receptor beta chains below were found in one sample sequenced in a study of early T cells in non-severe SARS-CoV-2 infection. TCRdb independently ran MiXCR on the 5' RACE reads; one entry per CDR3 protein. This sample has approximately 46,000 distinct CDR3 sequences; around a tenth occur once, and the top ten carry 15%. The sample comprised whole blood. These receptors all stem from an adult who was a healthcare worker with PCR-confirmed SARS-CoV-2 infection or an uninfected control (not recorded which).

Comments on this clonotype: At one end, the junction sequence differs from germline, possibly due to a read error. In nucleotides, the CDR3 is TGCACCAGCAGCTTGGTGCAGAAACTGTTTTTT. Protein product: CTSSLVQKLFF. This chain joins TRBV5-1 and TRBJ1-4, with no clear D. Germline CDR1 reads SGHRS; CDR2 reads YFSETQ. CDR3 length: 11 amino acids.

The V call is TRBV20-1, the J call TRBJ2-5, with a tentative D call TRBD1 (5 bases). Germline V gene lookup returns CDR1 DFQATT and CDR2 SNEGSKA (reference sequence). The V end lost 7 bases, the J end lost 1 base, and 7 bases lay between the germline ends. This CDR3 is 11 amino acids long. In nucleotides, the CDR3 is TGCAGTGGGACAAGCCAAGAGACCCAGTACTTC. It is translated as CSGTSQETQYF.

The genes are TRBV3-2 and TRBJ1-3; the table calls TRBD1, which could not be checked here. TRBV3-2 is a pseudogene locus. CDR3 length equals 17 residues. DNA for the CDR3: TGTGCCAGCACCTTCATTCCCGAGGGTGGTTCGGGAAACACCATATATTTT. Its translation: CASTFIPEGGSGNTIYF.

This clonotype has more than one count but fewer than ten. The chain is built from TRBV11-3 and TRBJ2-1; D uncertain. In germline, CDR1 is SGHNT, CDR2 YENEEA. The CDR3 totals 11 residues. Trimming pared 5 bases from V and 6 bases from J, leaving 5 bases between. The CDR3 coding sequence is TGTGCCAGCAGCAATTCCAATGAGCAGTTCTTC. Translation gives CASSNSNEQFF. Combining the CDR3 with reference TRBV11-3 and TRBJ2-1 gives the whole variable domain EAGVVQSPRYKIIEKKQPVAFWCNPISGHNTLYWYLQNLGQGPELLIRYENEEAVDDSQLPKDRFSAERLKGVDSTLKIQPAELGDSAVYLCASSNSNEQFFGPGTRLTVL.

Turning to this clonotype: The CDR3 does not end in the conserved phenylalanine or tryptophan, so this is likely a read error. The chain joins TRBV5-4 to TRBJ1-5; perhaps TRBD1 as D (6 bases). The germline gives CDR1 SGHNT, CDR2 YYREEE (reference sequence). The CDR3 totals 14 residues. Deletions cut 1 base from V and 3 bases from J, with 8 bases between. The CDR3 bases are TGTGCCAGCAGCTTGACAGGGTCCAATCAGCCCCAGCATTCT. Encoded protein: CASSLTGSNQPQHS.

V and J are TRBV29-1 and TRBJ2-5, with D tentatively TRBD2 (6 bases). This CDR3 contains 10 residues. Trimming took 8 bases from V and 4 from J, leaving 8 bases between them. CDR1 is SQVTM, CDR2 ANQGSEA, per germline. CDR3 sequence (DNA): TGCAGCACCGGGGGAGAGACCCAGTACTTC. This codes for CSTGGETQYF.

This clonotype was counted many times. This sequence joins TRBV30 and TRBJ2-2, with D possibly being TRBD2 (5 bases). V was pared by 1 base and J by 3 bases, with 9 bases between. Germline V CDR1 and CDR2: GTSNPN, SVGIG (reference sequence). The CDR3 length is 14 residues. In DNA form, the CDR3 reads TGTGCCTGGAGTGCTGGACTCGACACCGGGGAGCTGTTTTTT. Residues: CAWSAGLDTGELFF.

This clonotype was seen at least ten times. The V call is TRBV5-4, the J call TRBJ2-1; 16 bases align to TRBD2. CDR1 is SGHNT, CDR2 YYREEE, per germline (reference sequence). The CDR3 consists of 16 residues. The V and J ends lost 3 bases and 4 bases, in that order; junction bases with no gene match: 1. The CDR3 spells CASSSGLAGGYNEQFF. The DNA of the CDR3 is TGTGCCAGCAGCTCGGGACTAGCGGGAGGGTACAATGAGCAGTTCTTC.

The J gene is TRBJ2-5, the V gene TRBV29-1, with D perhaps matching TRBD1 or TRBD2 (5 bases each). CDR1 is SQVTM and CDR2 is ANQGSEA in the germline V gene. This CDR3 spans 14 amino acids. V lost 4 bases and J lost 5, with 17 bases in between. The CDR3 DNA reads TGCAGCGTTGTAGGGGCAGGAGGCGGGGAGACCCAGTACTTC. This translates into CSVVGAGGGETQYF. The whole variable domain, filled in from reference TRBV29-1 and TRBJ2-5, reads SAVISQKPSRDICQRGTSLTIQCQVDSQVTMMFWYRQQPGQSLTLIATANQGSEATYESGFVIDKFPISRPNLTFSTLTVSNMSPEDSSIYLCSVVGAGGGETQYFGPGTRLLVL.

In its sample, this clonotype was seen a few times. The V and J genes are TRBV29-1 and TRBJ2-5, with TRBD2 matching 11 bases. CDR3 length: 15 amino acids. The V gene end was trimmed by 2 bases and the J gene end by 3 bases; junction bases not matched to a gene: 5. Germline V lookup: CDR1 SQVTM, CDR2 ANQGSEA. CDR3 coding DNA: TGCAGCGTTGAATGGCTAGCGGGAGGAAAAGAGACCCAGTACTTC. This gives the protein CSVEWLAGGKETQYF.

V gene TRBV27 combines with J gene TRBJ2-6; TRBD1 agrees at 8 bases. J gave up 2 bases and V 7 bases, and 4 bases lay outside the gene matches. Germline lookup yields CDR1 MNHEY and CDR2 SMNVEV (reference sequence). This CDR3 region has 15 residues. The DNA of the CDR3 is TGTGCCAGCAAACCACAGGGGGCTGGGGCCAACGTCCTGACTTTC. Translation gives CASKPQGAGANVLTF.

This rearrangement joins TRBV18 to TRBJ1-4, with D perhaps matching TRBD1 (5 bases). Germline values: CDR1 KGHSH, CDR2 LQKENI. The CDR3 covers 14 residues. The V end was cut by 2 bases, the J end by 3 bases, with 7 bases between. CDR3 residues: CASSPGAANEKLFF. The CDR3 nucleotides read TGTGCCAGCTCACCAGGGGCAGCTAATGAAAAACTGTTTTTT.

This clonotype was detected a few times. V usage is TRBV18 and J usage is TRBJ2-3; D uncertain. Germline V CDR1 and CDR2: KGHSH, LQKENI. V was trimmed by 4 bases and J by 6 bases, leaving 8 bases between them. The CDR3 spans 12 residues. CDR3 bases: TGTGCCAGCTCACTAAAGTCCGATACGCAGTATTTT. The encoded protein is CASSLKSDTQYF.